Here is one T cell receptor (beta chain) with its context. Its antigen is not identified. 60 Vbeta and 13 Jbeta primers were used in PCR. This table comes from immunoSEQ multiplex PCR, and its TCRdb copy is limited to in-frame clones, with some not included. This table holds around 130,000 clones, around 65% found once. Trimming shortened V by 2 bases and J by 5 bases, and 13 bases separated the two germline ends. Germline V lookup: CDR1 KGHSH, CDR2 LQKENI. The CDR3 length is 14 residues. This record comes from a study of cytomegalovirus exposure and HLA in healthy donors. Study-wide context: Earlier findings included 90 million to 120 million unique TCR beta sequences obtained from roughly 200 million T cells. Overall study findings and caveats: Being indistinguishable, some V segments were excluded, TRBV6-2 and TRBV6-3 among them. The classifier reportedly diagnosed cytomegalovirus status with high specificity and sensitivity.

The chain employs TRBV18 and TRBJ2-7; TRBD2 is a possible D gene (6 bases). This receptor was taken from a male donor in good health and CMV-seronegative. The specimen sequenced was PBMCs. The CDR3 here is CASSPGRGIHEQYF. In nucleotides, the CDR3 is TGTGCCAGCTCACCAGGCCGCGGGATCCACGAGCAGTACTTC.